This TCR beta chain was captured in a study of blood T cell repertoires in COVID-19. Study in general: COVID-19 samples from acute and convalescent phases originated in the United States, Italy and Spain. The analysed material was cDNA or gDNA that came from T cells, B-cell-depleted T cells, or PBMCs.

Original analysis: From reference gene primer amplification, estimates of nucleated cell counts were derived. Only in-frame clones appear in the TCRdb table, and some are missing; sequencing was by immunoSEQ multiplex PCR. D and trimming come from the DNA, and the V and J calls and clone size come from that table. The sample shows about 100,000 clones, about 89% of them seen only once. This TCR was sampled from a man aged 50 or older with acute or convalescent COVID-19. Sequencing was done on a sample of peripheral blood.

The CDR3 DNA follows: TGTGCCAGCAGTTACTCAGGCGGGAGAAGAAATGAGCAGTTCTTC. It translates to CASSYSGGRRNEQFF. The genes are TRBV6-5 and TRBJ2-1; 7 bases match TRBD2. J gave up 7 bases and V 0 bases, and 6 bases lay outside the gene matches. Germline values: CDR1 MNHEY, CDR2 SVGAGI. The CDR3 contains 15 residues.